A selection of T cell receptor beta chains follows, all from one sample in a study of blood T cell repertoires in COVID-19. The protocol was immunoSEQ multiplex PCR, while the TCRdb copy is restricted to in-frame clones and leaves out a portion. The sample includes 270,000 or so clones, around 89% seen only once; the top ten take about 4.6%. The sequenced sample was peripheral blood. The receptors were gathered from a man aged 40-49 years with acute or convalescent COVID-19. Both conserved end residues are part of each CDR3. D genes are given only for firm matches. Rows give clone size only sometimes, using once, few, many, or a class for an expanded clone.

>TRBV4-1|TRBD2|TRBJ2-3|once
TGCGCCAGCAGCCAAGATCGTACGGGGGGGCGAGGAGATACGCAGTATTTT
CASSQDRTGGRGDTQYF
>TRBV7-9|TRBD1|TRBJ2-2|.
TGTGCCAGCAGCTCCTCCGACAGGGGGCATATCGGGGAGCTGTTTTTT
CASSSSDRGHIGELFF
>TRBV18|TRBD2|TRBJ2-2|.
TGTGCCAGCTCACCACCAGGGAGGGCCGACACCGGGGAGCTGTTTTTT
CASSPPGRADTGELFF
>TRBV2|TRBD1|TRBJ1-6|.
TGTGCCAGCAGGGTGACAGGGGTCGGGCCACCCCTCCACTTT
CASRVTGVGPPLHF
>TRBV27|.|TRBJ1-5|.
TGTGCCAGCAGTCCATTCGGGAATCAGCCCCAGCATTTT
CASSPFGNQPQHF
>TRBV10-3|TRBD2|TRBJ2-1|.
TGTGCCATCTCCAAAACAGCGGGGGCCTACAATGAGCAGTTCTTC
CAISKTAGAYNEQFF
>TRBV21-1|.|TRBJ2-1|.
TGTGCCAGCAGCTCCCGGGACAGGGGTCTTAGCTCCTACAATGAGCAGTTCTTC
CASSSRDRGLSSYNEQFF
>TRBV5-1|.|TRBJ1-2|.
TGCGCCAGCAGCTTGGGACAGGCGGATGGCTACACCTTC
CASSLGQADGYTF
>TRBV7-2|.|TRBJ2-3|.
TGTGCCAGCAGGCGGCGAAACACAGATACGCAGTATTTT
CASRRRNTDTQYF
>TRBV2|TRBD1|TRBJ1-1|.
TGTGCCAGCCTTTGGGGACAGGGAGCTAACACTGAAGCTTTCTTT
CASLWGQGANTEAFF
>TRBV9|.|TRBJ1-1|.
TGTGCCAGCAGCTCCCACAGGGATAGCAACACTGAAGCTTTCTTT
CASSSHRDSNTEAFF
>TRBV27|.|TRBJ1-2|.
TGTGCCAGCGGGCCCCCAGGGAATTACTATGGCTACACCTTC
CASGPPGNYYGYTF
>TRBV5-1|.|TRBJ2-7|.
TGCGCCAGCAGCTTGGAATGGGCGTACAGGCCGGAGGGCTACGAGCAGTACTTC
CASSLEWAYRPEGYEQYF
>TRBV19|.|TRBJ1-2|once
TGTGCCAGTAGTATACGTACAGGACCTCAGGGAGGCTACACCTTC
CASSIRTGPQGGYTF
>TRBV6-5|TRBD1|TRBJ1-2|.
TGTGCCAGCAGCCTCAGGGGGTATGGCTACACCTTC
CASSLRGYGYTF
>TRBV19|.|TRBJ1-2|.
TGTGCCAGTAGGTTAAGCCGCTATGGCTACACCTTC
CASRLSRYGYTF
>TRBV3-1/TRBV3-2|TRBD1|TRBJ2-2|.
TGTGCCAGCAGGCCGGACAGGGCCACCGGGGAGCTGTTTTTT
CASRPDRATGELFF
>TRBV5-1|TRBD1|TRBJ1-4|.
TGCGCCAGCAGCTACGACAGGGGGACTAATGAAAAACTGTTTTTT
CASSYDRGTNEKLFF
>TRBV1|.|TRBJ1-2|.
TGCACCAGCAGCCAGATTACCCTGCCCCACAGAGATCTCAACTATGGCTACACCTTC
CTSSQITLPHRDLNYGYTF
>TRBV6-5|.|TRBJ1-4|.
TGTGCCAGCAGTCGGGGGGGGAATGAAAAACTGTTTTTT
CASSRGGNEKLFF
>TRBV10-3|TRBD1|TRBJ2-5|once
TGTGCCATCAGTTCTACAGGGGGCGAAGAGACCCAGTACTTC
CAISSTGGEETQYF
>TRBV7-9|.|TRBJ2-2|.
TGTGCCAGCAGCTTAGCAGGGGGTAACACCGGGGAGCTGTTTTTT
CASSLAGGNTGELFF
>TRBV7-2|TRBD2|TRBJ2-3|.
TGTGCCAGCAGCCTTATAGCGGGACGGGATACGCAGTATTTT
CASSLIAGRDTQYF
>TRBV7-9|TRBD2|TRBJ2-3|few
TGTGCCAGCAGCCCCGGGAGGTCTGTTGGGGCAGATACGCAGTATTTT
CASSPGRSVGADTQYF
>TRBV5-1|.|TRBJ2-3|.
TGCGCCAGCAGCTTGGAGGGCAGGGTGGTTGTAGATACGCAGTATTTT
CASSLEGRVVVDTQYF
>TRBV6-5|TRBD1|TRBJ1-3|.
TGTGCCAGCAGTTACGGACAGGTGATGACTGGAAACACCATATATTTT
CASSYGQVMTGNTIYF
>TRBV21-1|.|TRBJ2-7|.
TGTGCCAGCAGCAAAATGAGTCGGGTCCACGAGCAGTACTTC
CASSKMSRVHEQYF
>TRBV15|TRBD1|TRBJ1-5|.
TGTGCCACCAGCAGATACAGGGGGACCAATAGCAATCAGCCCCAGCATTTT
CATSRYRGTNSNQPQHF
>TRBV5-4|.|TRBJ1-2|.
TGTGCCAGCAGCTTGGGACAGGCCAACTATGGCTACACCTTC
CASSLGQANYGYTF
>TRBV19|.|TRBJ2-2|.
TGTGCCAGTAGTACGTACAGGGAGTCCGGGGAGCTGTTTTTT
CASSTYRESGELFF
>TRBV7-2|TRBD2|TRBJ2-7|.
TGTGCCAGCAGCTTAGTCTTTGGCGGGGGGGCCTACGAGCAGTACTTC
CASSLVFGGGAYEQYF
>TRBV4-1|TRBD1|TRBJ1-2|.
TGCGCCAGCAGCCAAGATGGGCAGGGGGCTTGGTATGGCTACACCTTC
CASSQDGQGAWYGYTF
>TRBV13|TRBD1|TRBJ1-6|few
TGTGCCAGCAGCACGGGACAGCTTAATTCACCCCTCCACTTT
CASSTGQLNSPLHF
>TRBV19|.|TRBJ2-4|.
TGTGCCAGTAGCCCCCAGATAGCCAAAAACATTCAGTACTTC
CASSPQIAKNIQYF
>TRBV7-7|.|TRBJ1-4|.
TGTGCCAGCAGCCGTTTTAAGCCGGCGGAACTATATGAAAAACTGTTTTTT
CASSRFKPAELYEKLFF
>TRBV19|.|TRBJ2-3|.
TGTGCCAGTAGTATAGGGCCCACCACAGATACGCAGTATTTT
CASSIGPTTDTQYF
>TRBV4-2|.|TRBJ2-3|.
TGTGCCAGCAGCCCTGGACTGGGGACAGATACGCAGTATTTT
CASSPGLGTDTQYF
>TRBV2|TRBD1|TRBJ1-6|.
TGTGCCAGCCGAACCGGGACAGTCTATAATTCACCCCTCCACTTT
CASRTGTVYNSPLHF
>TRBV11-2|.|TRBJ1-1|.
TGTGCCAGCAGGGGTGAGGGTTGGGGAGCTTTCTTT
CASRGEGWGAFF
>TRBV6-6|.|TRBJ1-1|.
TGTGCCAGCAGTTACGGGGGACTTACAAACACTGAAGCTTTCTTT
CASSYGGLTNTEAFF
>TRBV5-4|.|TRBJ2-3|.
TGTGCCAGCAGCCGGGACACTTCTAGCACAGATACGCAGTATTTT
CASSRDTSSTDTQYF
>TRBV6-1|.|TRBJ1-5|.
TGTGCCAGCAGTGAGGCAGGGGATTACCAGCCCCAGCATTTT
CASSEAGDYQPQHF
>TRBV5-1|TRBD2|TRBJ2-1|few
TGCGCCAGCAGCTTGAGCGGGGGGGCCGATTTGAATGAGCAGTTCTTC
CASSLSGGADLNEQFF
>TRBV11-2|.|TRBJ2-7|.
TGTGCCAGCAGCTTAGATCAGCCAGGTACCGGCCACGAGCAGTACTTC
CASSLDQPGTGHEQYF
>TRBV6-1|.|TRBJ1-1|.
TGTGCCAGCAGTGAATCCAGGGTGAGGAACACTGAAGCTTTCTTT
CASSESRVRNTEAFF